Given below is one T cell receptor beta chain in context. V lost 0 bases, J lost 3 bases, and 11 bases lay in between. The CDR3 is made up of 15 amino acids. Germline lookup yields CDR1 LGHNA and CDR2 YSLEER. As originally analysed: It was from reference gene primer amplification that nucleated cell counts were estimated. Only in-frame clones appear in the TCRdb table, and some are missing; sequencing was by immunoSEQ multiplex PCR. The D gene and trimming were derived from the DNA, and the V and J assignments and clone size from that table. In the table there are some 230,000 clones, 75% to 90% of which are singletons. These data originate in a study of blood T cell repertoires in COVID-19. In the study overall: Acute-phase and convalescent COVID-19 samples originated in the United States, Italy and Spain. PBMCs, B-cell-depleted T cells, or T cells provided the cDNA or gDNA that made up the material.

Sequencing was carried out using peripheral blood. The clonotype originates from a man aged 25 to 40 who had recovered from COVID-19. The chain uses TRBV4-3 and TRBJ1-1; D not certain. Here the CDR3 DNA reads TGCGCCAGCAGCCAAGATCGGGGAAGAGACACTGAAGCTTTCTTT. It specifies CASSQDRGRDTEAFF.